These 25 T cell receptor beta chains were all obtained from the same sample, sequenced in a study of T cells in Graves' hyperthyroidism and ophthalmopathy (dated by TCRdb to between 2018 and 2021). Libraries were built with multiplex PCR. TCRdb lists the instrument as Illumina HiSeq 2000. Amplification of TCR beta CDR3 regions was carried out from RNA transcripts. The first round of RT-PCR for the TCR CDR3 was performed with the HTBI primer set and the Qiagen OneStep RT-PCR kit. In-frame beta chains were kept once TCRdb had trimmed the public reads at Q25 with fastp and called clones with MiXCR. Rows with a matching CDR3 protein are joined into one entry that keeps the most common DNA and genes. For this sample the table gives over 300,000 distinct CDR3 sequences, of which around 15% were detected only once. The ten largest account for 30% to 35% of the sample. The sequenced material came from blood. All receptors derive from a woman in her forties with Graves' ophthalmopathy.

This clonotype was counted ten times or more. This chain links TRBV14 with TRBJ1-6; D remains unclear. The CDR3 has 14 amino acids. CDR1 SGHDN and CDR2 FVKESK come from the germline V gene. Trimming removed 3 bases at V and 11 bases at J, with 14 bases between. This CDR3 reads CASSQAVVTAPLHF. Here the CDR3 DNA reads TGTGCCAGCAGCCAGGCGGTGGTTACCGCACCCCTCCACTTT.

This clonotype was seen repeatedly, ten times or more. DNA for the CDR3: TGTGCCAGCAGTCGCTATGGCTACACCTTC. This encodes CASSRYGYTF. The V gene is TRBV6-1, the J gene TRBJ1-2; unclear D gene. The CDR3 extends over 10 amino acids. Germline-derived CDR1 and CDR2 are MNHNS and SASEGT. Trimming removed 5 bases from V and 4 bases from J, with 2 bases in between.

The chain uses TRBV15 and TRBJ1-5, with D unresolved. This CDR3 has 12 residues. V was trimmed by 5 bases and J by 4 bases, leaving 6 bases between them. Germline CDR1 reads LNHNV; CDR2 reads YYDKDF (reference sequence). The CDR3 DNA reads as TGTGCCACCAGCGCGGTGAATCAGCCCCAGCATTTT. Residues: CATSAVNQPQHF.

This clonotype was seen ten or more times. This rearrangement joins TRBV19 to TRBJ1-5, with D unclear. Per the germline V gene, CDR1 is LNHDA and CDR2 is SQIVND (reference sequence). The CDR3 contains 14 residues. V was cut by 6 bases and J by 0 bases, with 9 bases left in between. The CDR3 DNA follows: TGTGCCAGTAGCGCATGGGGTAGCAATCAGCCCCAGCATTTT. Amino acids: CASSAWGSNQPQHF.

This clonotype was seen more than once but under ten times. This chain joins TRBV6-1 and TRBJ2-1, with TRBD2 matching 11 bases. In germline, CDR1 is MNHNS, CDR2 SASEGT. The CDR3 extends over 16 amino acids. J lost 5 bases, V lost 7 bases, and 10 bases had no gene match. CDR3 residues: CASKLAGERLNNEQFF. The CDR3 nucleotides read TGTGCCAGCAAACTAGCGGGGGAGCGCCTGAACAATGAGCAGTTCTTC.

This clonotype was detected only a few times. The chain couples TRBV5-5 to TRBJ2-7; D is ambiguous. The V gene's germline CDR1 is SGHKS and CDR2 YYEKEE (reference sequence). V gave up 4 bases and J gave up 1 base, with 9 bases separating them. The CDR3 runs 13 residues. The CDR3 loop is CASSGPPSYEQYF. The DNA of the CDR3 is TGTGCCAGCAGCGGCCCTCCGTCCTACGAGCAGTACTTC.

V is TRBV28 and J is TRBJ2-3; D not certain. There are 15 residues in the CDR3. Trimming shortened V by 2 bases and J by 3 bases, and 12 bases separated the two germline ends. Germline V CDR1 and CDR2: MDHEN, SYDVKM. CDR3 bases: TGTGCCAGCAGTTTACCCGGAATTCGAACAGATACGCAGTATTTT. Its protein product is CASSLPGIRTDTQYF.

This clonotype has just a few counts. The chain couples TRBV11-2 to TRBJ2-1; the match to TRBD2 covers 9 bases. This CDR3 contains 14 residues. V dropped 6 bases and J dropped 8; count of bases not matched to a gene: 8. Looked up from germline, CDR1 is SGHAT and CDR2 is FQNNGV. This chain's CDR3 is CASRRGGGVDEQFF. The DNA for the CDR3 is TGTGCCAGCAGGCGGGGGGGCGGGGTCGATGAGCAGTTCTTC.

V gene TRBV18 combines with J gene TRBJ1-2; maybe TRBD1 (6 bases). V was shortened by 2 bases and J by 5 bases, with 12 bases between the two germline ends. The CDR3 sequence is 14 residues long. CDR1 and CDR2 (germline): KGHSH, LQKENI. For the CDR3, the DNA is TGTGCCAGCTCACCATTAGGACAGTCTTATGGCTACACCTTC. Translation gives CASSPLGQSYGYTF.

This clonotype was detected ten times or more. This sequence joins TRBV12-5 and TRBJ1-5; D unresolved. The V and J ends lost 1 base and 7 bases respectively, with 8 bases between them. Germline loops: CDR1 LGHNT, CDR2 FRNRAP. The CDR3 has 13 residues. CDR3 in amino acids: CASGLGNGQPQHF. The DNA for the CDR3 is TGTGCTAGTGGTTTGGGGAATGGCCAGCCCCAGCATTTT.

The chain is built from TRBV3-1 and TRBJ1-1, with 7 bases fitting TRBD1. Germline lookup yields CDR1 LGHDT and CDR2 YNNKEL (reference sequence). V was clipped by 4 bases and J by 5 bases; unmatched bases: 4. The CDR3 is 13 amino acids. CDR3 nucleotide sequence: TGTGCCAGCAGCCCCCGACAGGGAACTGAAGCTTTCTTT. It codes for CASSPRQGTEAFF. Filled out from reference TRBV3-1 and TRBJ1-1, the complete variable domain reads DTAVSQTPKYLVTQMGNDKSIKCEQNLGHDTMYWYKQDSKKFLKIMFSYNNKELIINETVPNRFSPKSPDKAHLNLHINSLELGDSAVYFCASSPRQGTEAFFGQGTRLTVV.

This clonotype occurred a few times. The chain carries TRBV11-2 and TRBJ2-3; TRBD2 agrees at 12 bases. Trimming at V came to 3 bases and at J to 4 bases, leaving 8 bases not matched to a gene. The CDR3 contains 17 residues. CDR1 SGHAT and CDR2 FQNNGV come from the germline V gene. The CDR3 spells CASSLGTSGRFPDTQYF. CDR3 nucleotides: TGTGCCAGCAGCTTGGGCACTAGCGGGAGGTTTCCAGATACGCAGTATTTT.

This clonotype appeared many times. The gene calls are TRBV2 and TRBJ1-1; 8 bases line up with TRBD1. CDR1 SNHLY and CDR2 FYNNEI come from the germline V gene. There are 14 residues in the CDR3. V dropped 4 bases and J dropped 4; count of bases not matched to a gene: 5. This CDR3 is CASSAQGAGTEAFF. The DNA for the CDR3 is TGTGCCAGCAGTGCTCAGGGGGCCGGCACTGAAGCTTTCTTT.

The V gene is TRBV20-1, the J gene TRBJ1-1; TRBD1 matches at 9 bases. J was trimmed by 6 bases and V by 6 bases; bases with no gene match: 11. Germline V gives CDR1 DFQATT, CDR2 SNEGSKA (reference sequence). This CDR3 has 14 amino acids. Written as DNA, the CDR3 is TGCAGTGCGAGAATAACAGGGGGCAGCGCTGAAGCTTTCTTT. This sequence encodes CSARITGGSAEAFF.

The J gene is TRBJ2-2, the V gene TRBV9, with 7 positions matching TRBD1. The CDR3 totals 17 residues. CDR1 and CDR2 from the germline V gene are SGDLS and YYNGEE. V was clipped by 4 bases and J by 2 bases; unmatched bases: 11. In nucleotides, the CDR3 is TGTGCCAGCAGCCAAGATCGGGGACAGCTTAACACCGGGGAGCTGTTTTTT. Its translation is CASSQDRGQLNTGELFF.

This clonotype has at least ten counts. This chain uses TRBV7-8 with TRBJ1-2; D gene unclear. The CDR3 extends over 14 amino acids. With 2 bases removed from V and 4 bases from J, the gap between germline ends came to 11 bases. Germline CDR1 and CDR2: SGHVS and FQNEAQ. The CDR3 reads CASSLMGGPYGYTF. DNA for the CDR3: TGTGCCAGCAGCTTAATGGGCGGACCCTATGGCTACACCTTC.

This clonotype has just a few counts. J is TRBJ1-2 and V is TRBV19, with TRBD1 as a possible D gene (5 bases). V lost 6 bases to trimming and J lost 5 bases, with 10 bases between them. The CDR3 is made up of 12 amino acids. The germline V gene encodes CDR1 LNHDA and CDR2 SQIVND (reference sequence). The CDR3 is CASSPNRYGYTF. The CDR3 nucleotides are TGTGCCAGTAGCCCGAACAGGTATGGCTACACCTTC. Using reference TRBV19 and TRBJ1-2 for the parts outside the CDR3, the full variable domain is DGGITQSPKYLFRKEGQNVTLSCEQNLNHDAMYWYRQDPGQGLRLIYYSQIVNDFQKGDIAEGYSVSREKKESFPLTVTSAQKNPTAFYLCASSPNRYGYTFGSGTRLTVV.

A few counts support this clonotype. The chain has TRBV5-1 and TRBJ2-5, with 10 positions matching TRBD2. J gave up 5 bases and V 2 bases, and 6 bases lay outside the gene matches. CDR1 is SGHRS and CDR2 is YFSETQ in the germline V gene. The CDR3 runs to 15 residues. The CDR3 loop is CASSFGTSVPETQYF. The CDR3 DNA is TGCGCCAGCAGCTTCGGGACTAGCGTCCCCGAGACCCAGTACTTC.

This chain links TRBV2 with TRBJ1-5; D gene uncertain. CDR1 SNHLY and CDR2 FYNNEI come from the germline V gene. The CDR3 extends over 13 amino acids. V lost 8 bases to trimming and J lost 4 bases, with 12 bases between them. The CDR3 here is CASVAGWNQPQHF. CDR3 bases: TGTGCCAGCGTAGCTGGTTGGAATCAGCCCCAGCATTTT.

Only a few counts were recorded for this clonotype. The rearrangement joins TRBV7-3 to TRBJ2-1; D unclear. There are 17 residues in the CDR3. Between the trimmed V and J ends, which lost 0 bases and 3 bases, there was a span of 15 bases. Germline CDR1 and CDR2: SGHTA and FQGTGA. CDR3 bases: TGTGCCAGCAGCTTAACGTGGAAGAGAGAGGTCTACAATGAGCAGTTCTTC. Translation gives CASSLTWKREVYNEQFF. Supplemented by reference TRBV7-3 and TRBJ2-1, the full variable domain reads GAGVSQTPSNKVTEKGKYVELRCDPISGHTALYWYRQSLGQGPEFLIYFQGTGAADDSGLPNDRFFAVRPEGSVSTLKIQRTERGDSAVYLCASSLTWKREVYNEQFFGPGTRLTVL.

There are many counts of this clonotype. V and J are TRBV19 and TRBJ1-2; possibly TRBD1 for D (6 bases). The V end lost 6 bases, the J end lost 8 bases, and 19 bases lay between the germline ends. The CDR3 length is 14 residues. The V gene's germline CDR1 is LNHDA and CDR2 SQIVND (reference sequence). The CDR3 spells CASRKGQLPGGYTF. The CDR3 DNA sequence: TGTGCCAGTAGGAAAGGACAGTTACCGGGAGGCTACACCTTC. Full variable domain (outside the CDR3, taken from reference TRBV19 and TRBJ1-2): DGGITQSPKYLFRKEGQNVTLSCEQNLNHDAMYWYRQDPGQGLRLIYYSQIVNDFQKGDIAEGYSVSREKKESFPLTVTSAQKNPTAFYLCASRKGQLPGGYTFGSGTRLTVV.

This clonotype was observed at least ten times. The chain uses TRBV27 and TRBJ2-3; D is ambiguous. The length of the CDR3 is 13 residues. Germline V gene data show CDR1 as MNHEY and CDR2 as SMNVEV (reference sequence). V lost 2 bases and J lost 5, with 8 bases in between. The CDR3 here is CASSLILRDTQYF. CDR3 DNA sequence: TGTGCCAGCAGTTTAATCTTGAGAGATACGCAGTATTTT.

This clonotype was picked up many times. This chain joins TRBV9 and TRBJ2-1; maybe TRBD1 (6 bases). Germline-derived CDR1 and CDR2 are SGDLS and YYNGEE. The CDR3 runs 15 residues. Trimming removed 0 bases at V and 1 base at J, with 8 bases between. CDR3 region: CASSVVGGSYNEQFF. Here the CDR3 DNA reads TGTGCCAGCAGCGTAGTAGGGGGTTCCTACAATGAGCAGTTCTTC. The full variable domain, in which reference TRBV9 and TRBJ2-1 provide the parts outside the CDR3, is DSGVTQTPKHLITATGQRVTLRCSPRSGDLSVYWYQQSLDQGLQFLIQYYNGEERAKGNILERFSAQQFPDLHSELNLSSLELGDSALYFCASSVVGGSYNEQFFGPGTRLTVL.

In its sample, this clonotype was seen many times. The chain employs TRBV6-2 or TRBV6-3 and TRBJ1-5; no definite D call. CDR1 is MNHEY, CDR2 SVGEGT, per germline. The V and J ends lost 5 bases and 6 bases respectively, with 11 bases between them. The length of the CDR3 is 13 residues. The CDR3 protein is CASSRPLSQPQHF. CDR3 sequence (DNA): TGTGCCAGCAGTAGGCCGCTTAGTCAGCCCCAGCATTTT.

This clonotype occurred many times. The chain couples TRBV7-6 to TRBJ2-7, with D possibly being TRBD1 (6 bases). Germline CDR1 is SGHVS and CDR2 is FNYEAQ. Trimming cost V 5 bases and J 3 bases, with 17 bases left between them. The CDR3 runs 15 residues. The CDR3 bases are TGTGCCAGCAGCCTTGGGACCAACAGGGACTACGAGCAGTACTTC. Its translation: CASSLGTNRDYEQYF.